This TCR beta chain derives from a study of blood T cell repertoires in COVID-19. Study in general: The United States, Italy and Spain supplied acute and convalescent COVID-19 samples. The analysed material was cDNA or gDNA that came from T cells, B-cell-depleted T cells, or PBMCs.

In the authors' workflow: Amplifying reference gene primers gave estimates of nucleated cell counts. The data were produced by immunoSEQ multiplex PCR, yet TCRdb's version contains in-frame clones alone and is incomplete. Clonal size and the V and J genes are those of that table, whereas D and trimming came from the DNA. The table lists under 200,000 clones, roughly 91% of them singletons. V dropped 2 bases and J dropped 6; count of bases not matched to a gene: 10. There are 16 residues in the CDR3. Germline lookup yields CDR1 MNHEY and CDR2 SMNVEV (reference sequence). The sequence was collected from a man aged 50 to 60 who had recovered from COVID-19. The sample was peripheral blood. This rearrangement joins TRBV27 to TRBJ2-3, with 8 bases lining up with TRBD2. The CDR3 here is CASSLRSGGPYDTQYF. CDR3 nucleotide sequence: TGTGCCAGCAGTTTAAGGTCGGGGGGGCCGTATGATACGCAGTATTTT.